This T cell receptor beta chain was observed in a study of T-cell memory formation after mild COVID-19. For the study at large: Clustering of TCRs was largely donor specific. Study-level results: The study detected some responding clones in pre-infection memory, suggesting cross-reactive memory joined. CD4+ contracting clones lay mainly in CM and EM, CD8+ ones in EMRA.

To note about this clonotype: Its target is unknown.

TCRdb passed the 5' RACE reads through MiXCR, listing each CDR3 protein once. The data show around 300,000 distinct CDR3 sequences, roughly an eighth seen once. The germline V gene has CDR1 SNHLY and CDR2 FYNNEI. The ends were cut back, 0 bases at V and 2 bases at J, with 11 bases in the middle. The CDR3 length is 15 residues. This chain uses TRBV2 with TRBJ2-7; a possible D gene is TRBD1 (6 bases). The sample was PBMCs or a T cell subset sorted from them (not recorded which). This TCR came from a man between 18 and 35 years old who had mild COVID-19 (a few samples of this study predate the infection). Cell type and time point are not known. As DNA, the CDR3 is TGTGCCAGCAGTGAAGCCAGGACAGCTGCCTACGAGCAGTACTTC. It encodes CASSEARTAAYEQYF.